The 17 T cell receptor beta chains presented below share a single source sample, sequenced in a study of cytomegalovirus exposure and HLA in healthy donors. Primers included in the PCR were 60 Vbeta and 13 Jbeta primers. Libraries were prepared by immunoSEQ multiplex PCR; TCRdb keeps only in-frame clonotypes and omits some of them. The table records roughly 300,000 clones, 86% of them present only once. The sequencing sample was made of PBMCs. These receptor sequences come from a man aged 35 to 55 in good health and CMV-seropositive.

The table lists this clone with a few counts. The chain employs TRBV6-6 and TRBJ2-7; D gene uncertain. The V gene lost 10 bases and the J gene lost 1 base, with 8 bases spanning the gap. The CDR3 is 11 amino acids. Germline V gives CDR1 MNHNY, CDR2 SVGAGI (reference sequence). CDR3 amino acids: CATKASYEQYF. In DNA form, the CDR3 reads TGTGCCACCAAAGCATCCTACGAGCAGTACTTC.

The V gene is TRBV4-2, the J gene TRBJ2-7, with D possibly matching TRBD2 (6 bases). CDR1 and CDR2 (germline): LGHNA, YNFKEQ. The CDR3 is made up of 15 amino acids. The V and J ends lost 2 bases and 0 bases respectively, with 11 bases between them. CDR3 nucleotide sequence: TGTGCCAGCAGCCAATATGCGGGAAGCTCCTACGAGCAGTACTTC. This sequence encodes CASSQYAGSSYEQYF.

This rearrangement joins TRBV2 to TRBJ2-2; D is ambiguous. The CDR3 runs 12 residues. Germline loops: CDR1 SNHLY, CDR2 FYNNEI. Trimming took 7 bases from V and 1 from J, leaving 4 bases between them. In DNA, the CDR3 is TGTGCCAGCAACGGGAACACCGGGGAGCTGTTTTTT. Translating it yields CASNGNTGELFF.

The V gene is TRBV7-2, the J gene TRBJ1-5; D is possibly TRBD1 (6 bases). Trimming stripped 5 bases from V and 2 bases from J, with 13 bases between. The germline V gene has CDR1 SGHTA and CDR2 FQGNSA. CDR3 size: 15 residues. CDR3 coding DNA: TGTGCCAGCAGCGATGGACAGCCGGGCAATCAGCCCCAGCATTTT. Protein: CASSDGQPGNQPQHF.

The CDR3 spells CASSPSMSSYNEQFF. CDR3 bases: TGTGCCAGCAGCCCCTCCATGAGCTCCTACAATGAGCAGTTCTTC. This chain joins TRBV7-2 and TRBJ2-1; no firm D call. CDR1 SGHTA and CDR2 FQGNSA come from the germline V gene. V lost 5 bases, J lost 0 bases, and 11 bases lay in between. The CDR3 is 15 residues long.

V and J are TRBV5-1 and TRBJ2-1; D may be TRBD2 (5 bases). Germline V gives CDR1 SGHRS, CDR2 YFSETQ. The CDR3 is 12 residues long. Trimming stripped 6 bases from V and 15 bases from J, with 19 bases between. The DNA of the CDR3 is TGCGCCAGCACTGAATTCGGGGAAAATTGGTTCTTC. It codes for CASTEFGENWFF.

The rearrangement joins TRBV27 to TRBJ1-2, with 7 bases aligning to TRBD1. The ends lost 3 bases at V and 6 bases at J; junction bases unmatched: 7. CDR1 and CDR2 from the germline V gene are MNHEY and SMNVEV (reference sequence). The CDR3 extends over 14 amino acids. The CDR3 bases are TGTGCCAGCAGTTTGACAGGGCGGAGGGATGGCTACACCTTC. Translated: CASSLTGRRDGYTF.

The chain has TRBV19 and TRBJ2-1; TRBD2 aligns across 11 bases. The CDR3 has 16 residues. The germline CDR1 and CDR2 sequences are LNHDA and SQIVND (reference sequence). The V gene end was trimmed by 7 bases and the J gene end by 4 bases; junction bases not matched to a gene: 9. The CDR3 DNA reads as TGTGCCAGTATAGCTGGGACTAGCGGTTCTTACAATGAGCAGTTCTTC. It is translated as CASIAGTSGSYNEQFF.

Turning to this clone: The same CDR3 also results from other DNA sequences found in this sample. The chain carries TRBV18 and TRBJ2-5; the match to TRBD1 covers 8 bases. Germline trimming cut 3 bases from V and 1 base from J; bases unmatched to any gene: 1. This CDR3 contains 14 residues. In germline, CDR1 is KGHSH, CDR2 LQKENI. CDR3 loop: CASSPTGGQETQYF. As DNA, the CDR3 is TGTGCCAGCTCACCTACAGGGGGCCAAGAGACCCAGTACTTC.

The chain joins TRBV4-2 to TRBJ1-1; D is unclear. The V gene lost 0 bases and the J gene lost 1 base, with 9 bases spanning the gap. Germline V CDR1 and CDR2: LGHNA, YNFKEQ. The CDR3 loop spans 15 amino acids. The CDR3 reads CASSQEIGRNTEAFF. For the CDR3, the DNA is TGTGCCAGCAGCCAAGAGATTGGCAGGAACACTGAAGCTTTCTTT.

With respect to this clone: The junction does not match germline at one end; this may be a read error. The sample has other DNA sequences that encode this CDR3 too. The chain uses TRBV2 and TRBJ1-2, with 7 bases identical to TRBD1. This CDR3 has 14 amino acids. Per the germline V gene, CDR1 is SNHLY and CDR2 is FYNNEI. The CDR3 DNA sequence: TGTGCCAGCTCTACTCGACAGGGCCCCTATGGCTACACTTTC. It translates to CASSTRQGPYGYTF.

This clone was seen a few times. V usage is TRBV10-3 and J usage is TRBJ2-1; 9 nucleotides agree with TRBD1. This CDR3 has 14 amino acids. The V gene's germline CDR1 is ENHRY and CDR2 SYGVKD. After removal of 6 bases from V and 4 bases from J, the junction contained 4 bases not matched to a gene. The DNA of the CDR3 is TGTGCCATCAGGGACAGGGGTATTTACAATGAGCAGTTCTTC. This codes for CAIRDRGIYNEQFF.

The gene calls are TRBV14 and TRBJ2-7; D perhaps matches TRBD2 (6 bases). Germline values: CDR1 SGHDN, CDR2 FVKESK. CDR3 length: 14 amino acids. Trimming took off 4 bases at V and 12 bases at J, with 22 bases between the two ends. The DNA of the CDR3 is TGTGCCAGCAGCCTAGGGAGGTTTGTAACCCGCCCGTACTTC. Translated: CASSLGRFVTRPYF. Complete variable domain (other parts from reference TRBV14 and TRBJ2-7): EAGVTQFPSHSVIEKGQTVTLRCDPISGHDNLYWYRRVMGKEIKFLLHFVKESKQDESGMPNNRFLAERTGGTYSTLKVQPAELEDSGVYFCASSLGRFVTRPYFGPGTRLTVT.

V and J are TRBV10-3 and TRBJ2-5; D perhaps matches TRBD1 (6 bases). TRBJ2-7 matches the DNA end more closely, so the J call is doubtful. The germline gives CDR1 ENHRY, CDR2 SYGVKD. The CDR3 extends over 15 amino acids. In nucleotides, the CDR3 is TGTGCCATCAGGGACCAGGACAGACCATCCTACGAGCAGTACTTC. It specifies CAIRDQDRPSYEQYF.

The gene calls are TRBV18 and TRBJ1-2, with TRBD1 matching over 7 bases. Germline V lookup: CDR1 KGHSH, CDR2 LQKENI. V trimming: 2 bases; J trimming: 7 bases; junction bases outside the gene matches: 10. This CDR3 has 15 amino acids. The CDR3 region is CASSPSTGMNLGYTF. CDR3 coding DNA: TGTGCCAGCTCACCATCGACAGGGATGAACCTTGGCTACACCTTC.

The rearrangement uses TRBV9 and TRBJ1-2; 9 nucleotides agree with TRBD1. The junction had 14 bases not matched to a gene; V was cut back by 7 bases and J by 4 bases. Germline-derived CDR1 and CDR2 are SGDLS and YYNGEE. The CDR3 is 16 residues long. CDR3 residues: CASGAGTGTNSYGYTF. CDR3 in DNA: TGTGCCAGCGGCGCCGGGACAGGGACAAATTCCTATGGCTACACCTTC.

The CDR3 region is CATSRERDGYTF. The CDR3 nucleotides read TGTGCCACCAGCAGAGAGCGGGATGGCTACACCTTC. This sequence joins TRBV15 and TRBJ1-2; unclear D gene. The CDR3 totals 12 residues. Trimming took off 0 bases at V and 6 bases at J, with 5 bases between the two ends. Germline V gives CDR1 LNHNV, CDR2 YYDKDF (reference sequence).